Shown below are 2 T cell receptor beta chains from a single sample sequenced in a study of beta chain features in type 1 diabetes. The whole isolated RNA underwent reverse transcription, so sequencing captured expressed TCRB transcripts. TCRdb keeps only in-frame clones here, not all; method: immunoSEQ multiplex PCR. This sample has a few hundred thousand clones, with roughly 11% found just once. Material for sequencing was central memory CD4+ T cells from blood. All receptors come from a man younger than 35 in good health.

CDR3 amino acids: CASTKLTGNPYEQYF. In DNA form, the CDR3 reads TGTGCCAGCACCAAATTGACAGGGAACCCCTACGAGCAGTACTTC. The genes are TRBV6-6 and TRBJ2-7, with 7 bases lining up with TRBD1. Trimming removed 7 bases from V and 2 bases from J; junction bases left unmatched: 11. The CDR3 length is 15 residues. The germline V gene encodes CDR1 MNHNY and CDR2 SVGAGI (reference sequence).

V usage is TRBV11-2 and J usage is TRBJ2-2; D is uncertain. CDR3 size: 16 residues. Germline CDR1 reads SGHAT; CDR2 reads FQNNGV. Trimming took off 5 bases at V and 2 bases at J, with 15 bases between the two ends. This chain's CDR3 is CASSRPTVTNTGELFF. The CDR3, as DNA: TGTGCCAGCAGCCGGCCCACAGTTACCAACACCGGGGAGCTGTTTTTT.